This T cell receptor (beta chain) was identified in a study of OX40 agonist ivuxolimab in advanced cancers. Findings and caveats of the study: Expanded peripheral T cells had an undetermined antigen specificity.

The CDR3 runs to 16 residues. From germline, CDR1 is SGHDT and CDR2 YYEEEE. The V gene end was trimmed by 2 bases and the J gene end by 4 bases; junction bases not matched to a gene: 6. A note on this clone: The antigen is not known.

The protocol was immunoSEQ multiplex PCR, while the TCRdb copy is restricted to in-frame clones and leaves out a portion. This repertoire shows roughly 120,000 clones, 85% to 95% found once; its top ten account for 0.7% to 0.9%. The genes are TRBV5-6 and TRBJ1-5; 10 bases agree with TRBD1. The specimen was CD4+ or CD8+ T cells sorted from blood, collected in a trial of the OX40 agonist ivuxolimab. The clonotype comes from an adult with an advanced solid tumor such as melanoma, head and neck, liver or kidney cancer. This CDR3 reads CASSFMDRGVNQPQHF. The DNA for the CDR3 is TGTGCCAGCAGCTTTATGGACAGGGGGGTAAATCAGCCCCAGCATTTT.